The 29 T cell receptor beta chains presented below share a single source sample, sequenced in a study of blood T cells in healthy people across ages. Combining a sample-barcoded 5' primer with a J-beta primer mix, a second PCR ran for roughly 7 to 12 cycles. TCRdb analysed the 5' RACE reads with MiXCR anew, one entry per CDR3 protein. The table records about 760,000 distinct CDR3 sequences, around 25% of them present only once. The same data also went into a second study, on T cells of mothers and their children.

Sequences were obtained from blood. Receptors originate from a boy aged 5-17 years in good health.

This clonotype showed up just a few times. The chain is built from TRBV6-5 and TRBJ1-1, with D tentatively TRBD1 (5 bases). Germline assignment: CDR1 MNHEY and CDR2 SVGAGI. The CDR3 has 16 residues. The V end was cut by 4 bases, the J end by 3 bases, with 18 bases between. The CDR3 here is CASSSVPGRGDTEAFF. CDR3 coding DNA: TGTGCCAGCAGTTCCGTCCCGGGGCGCGGGGACACTGAAGCTTTCTTT.

This clonotype was seen more than once but under ten times. J is TRBJ2-1 and V is TRBV12-3 or TRBV12-4; 7 nucleotides match TRBD2. This CDR3 comprises 14 residues. V lost 6 bases, J lost 10 bases, and 12 bases stayed unmatched. The CDR3 spells CASSSGFSGGEQFF. CDR3 nucleotide sequence: TGTGCCAGCAGCTCCGGGTTCTCCGGGGGGGAGCAGTTCTTC.

The chain links TRBV7-2 to TRBJ2-5, with D unresolved. The CDR3 extends over 13 amino acids. Trimming stripped 4 bases from V and 5 bases from J, with 11 bases between. Per the germline V gene, CDR1 is SGHTA and CDR2 is FQGNSA. Here the CDR3 reads CASSSDLVETQYF. CDR3 in DNA: TGTGCCAGCAGCTCGGACCTAGTGGAGACCCAGTACTTC.

This rearrangement joins TRBV10-3 to TRBJ2-1; tentatively, D is TRBD2 (5 bases). This CDR3 contains 17 residues. V was clipped by 3 bases and J by 8 bases, with 23 bases between them. Germline V gene sequence: CDR1 ENHRY, CDR2 SYGVKD. The CDR3 loop is CAISDRRSGAYIDEQFF. CDR3 bases: TGTGCCATCAGTGACCGACGAAGCGGAGCGTACATCGATGAGCAGTTCTTC.

This clonotype occurred a few times. The gene calls are TRBV7-9 and TRBJ2-1; weak D call: TRBD2 (6 bases). The DNA end lines up better with TRBJ2-7; the J call may be wrong. CDR1 and CDR2 (germline): SEHNR, FQNEAQ (reference sequence). The CDR3 runs 14 residues. CDR3 protein: CASTLDGSLYEQYF. CDR3 sequence (DNA): TGTGCCAGCACCCTAGACGGGAGTCTCTACGAGCAGTACTTC.

The genes are TRBV4-2 and TRBJ2-5; TRBD1 aligns across 9 bases. The CDR3 totals 15 residues. Germline values: CDR1 LGHNA, CDR2 YNFKEQ. V trimming: 4 bases; J trimming: 2 bases; junction bases outside the gene matches: 5. CDR3 sequence reads: CASSPNRGPQETQYF. Here the CDR3 DNA reads TGTGCCAGCAGCCCGAACAGGGGGCCTCAAGAGACCCAGTACTTC.

V is TRBV6-4 and J is TRBJ1-2; D may be TRBD1 (5 bases). CDR3 size: 13 residues. V shed 10 bases and J shed 4 bases, with 16 bases lying between them. The V gene's germline CDR1 is MRHNA and CDR2 SNTAGT. DNA for the CDR3: TGTGCCACCAATCTCGGGGCCTTCTATGGCTACACCTTC. It yields the protein CATNLGAFYGYTF.

Turning to this clonotype: One junction end does not reproduce the germline sequence, and a read error may be involved. The chain couples TRBV2 to TRBJ2-5; TRBD2 might be the D (5 bases). There are 13 residues in the CDR3. Germline V lookup: CDR1 SNHLY, CDR2 FYNNEI. In DNA form, the CDR3 reads TGTGCCAGCAGTCCGGACTTCCAAGCGACCCAGTACTTC. Translation gives CASSPDFQATQYF. The variable domain in full, with the rest retrieved from reference TRBV2 and TRBJ2-5, is EPEVTQTPSHQVTQMGQEVILRCVPISNHLYFYWYRQILGQKVEFLVSFYNNEISEKSEIFDDQFSVERPDGSNFTLKIRSTKLEDSAMYFCASSPDFQATQYFGPGTRLLVL.

The chain joins TRBV7-2 to TRBJ2-1; 11 bases are a match to TRBD2. V shed 5 bases and J 0 bases; nucleotides not matched to a gene: 9. The CDR3 is 18 amino acids. The germline V gene encodes CDR1 SGHTA and CDR2 FQGNSA. This chain's CDR3 is CASSTTSGTPSSYNEQFF. The CDR3 DNA sequence: TGTGCCAGCAGCACGACTAGCGGGACCCCGAGCTCCTACAATGAGCAGTTCTTC.

This chain connects TRBV5-1 to TRBJ2-1; unclear D gene. Per germline, CDR1 SGHRS and CDR2 YFSETQ. The V end was cut by 2 bases, the J end by 5 bases, with 14 bases between. The CDR3 is 15 residues long. The CDR3 loop reads CASSLWNGSDNEQFF. The CDR3 DNA follows: TGCGCCAGCAGCTTATGGAACGGGTCTGACAATGAGCAGTTCTTC.

This clonotype came up a few times. The J gene is TRBJ2-4, the V gene TRBV29-1; D call uncertain. This CDR3 contains 13 residues. Germline lookup yields CDR1 SQVTM and CDR2 ANQGSEA. Trimming removed 1 base from V and 1 base from J, with 5 bases in between. The CDR3 region is CSVEAGAKNIQYF. CDR3 coding DNA: TGCAGCGTTGAAGCGGGTGCCAAAAACATTCAGTACTTC. Filled out from reference TRBV29-1 and TRBJ2-4, the complete variable domain reads SAVISQKPSRDICQRGTSLTIQCQVDSQVTMMFWYRQQPGQSLTLIATANQGSEATYESGFVIDKFPISRPNLTFSTLTVSNMSPEDSSIYLCSVEAGAKNIQYFGAGTRLSVL.

The rearrangement uses TRBV12-3 or TRBV12-4 and TRBJ2-1; D gene unclear. The DNA end favors TRBJ2-7, so the J call may be wrong. The CDR3 sequence is 13 residues long. The CDR3 region is CASSIQNSYEQYF. CDR3 sequence (DNA): TGTGCCAGCAGTATTCAGAATTCCTACGAGCAGTACTTC.

The gene calls are TRBV5-5 and TRBJ1-2; maybe TRBD1 (5 bases). CDR3 length: 13 residues. Germline V lookup: CDR1 SGHKS, CDR2 YYEKEE (reference sequence). V shed 3 bases and J shed 3 bases, with 9 bases lying between them. In DNA, the CDR3 is TGTGCCAGCAGCTCCCTGGGGGACTATGGCTACACCTTC. Translating it yields CASSSLGDYGYTF.

V gene TRBV20-1 combines with J gene TRBJ2-5; 12 bases agree with TRBD2. The end of the DNA is better explained by TRBJ2-1, so the J call may be wrong. Germline CDR1 is DFQATT and CDR2 is SNEGSKA (reference sequence). CDR3 length: 16 amino acids. In DNA form, the CDR3 reads TGCAGTGCTAGAGATATAACAACTAGCGGGGGGCATGAGCAGTTCTTC. Amino acid sequence: CSARDITTSGGHEQFF.

J is TRBJ2-7 and V is TRBV5-1; TRBD1 matches 9 bases. Per germline, CDR1 SGHRS and CDR2 YFSETQ. The CDR3 is 12 amino acids. Trimming at V came to 4 bases and at J to 9 bases, leaving 5 bases not matched to a gene. The DNA for the CDR3 is TGCGCCAGCAGCCGGGACAGGGAAGGGCAGTACTTC. Its translation: CASSRDREGQYF.

This clonotype occurred a few times. V is TRBV4-1 and J is TRBJ2-7; D gene uncertain. The germline V and J ends were trimmed by 1 base and 5 bases, with 15 bases remaining between them. From germline, CDR1 is MGHRA and CDR2 YSYEKL. The CDR3 loop spans 15 amino acids. CDR3 nucleotides: TGCGCCAGCAGCCAAGTGGTCGTAGGGCAGAACGAGCAGTACTTC. It translates to CASSQVVVGQNEQYF.

In this sample, this clonotype turned up a few times. In DNA form, the CDR3 reads TGTGCCAGCAGTTACGGGGTTGCCTTCACAGATACGCAGTATTTT. This translates into CASSYGVAFTDTQYF. The rearrangement uses TRBV6-5 and TRBJ2-3, with D hard to call. Trimming cost V 2 bases and J 2 bases, with 11 bases left between them. This CDR3 is 15 amino acids long. Germline CDR1 reads MNHEY; CDR2 reads SVGAGI.

There are a few counts of this clonotype. The chain recombines TRBV4-3 with TRBJ1-2; D is possibly TRBD1 (6 bases). There are 13 residues in the CDR3. The V gene lost 0 bases and the J gene lost 12 bases, with 14 bases spanning the gap. Germline assignment: CDR1 LGHNA and CDR2 YSLEER. CDR3 nucleotides: TGCGCCAGCAGCCAAGATGTCGGGACATGGCACACCTTC. This translates into CASSQDVGTWHTF.

This clonotype showed up just a few times. This rearrangement joins TRBV28 to TRBJ2-1; 7 positions match TRBD2. The J segment lost 9 bases and the V segment lost 7 bases, leaving 15 bases of the junction unmatched. Looked up from germline, CDR1 is MDHEN and CDR2 is SYDVKM. The CDR3 has 15 amino acids. CDR3 amino acids: CASNGGGDGVGEQFF. CDR3 nucleotide sequence: TGTGCCAGCAATGGGGGAGGGGATGGGGTAGGTGAGCAGTTCTTC.

The chain carries TRBV10-3 and TRBJ2-7; 8 bases match TRBD2. The CDR3 length is 13 residues. Germline CDR1 is ENHRY and CDR2 is SYGVKD. The V and J ends lost 6 bases and 2 bases, in that order; junction bases with no gene match: 3. The CDR3 DNA sequence: TGTGCCATCAGAGGGACTAGAGCCTACGAGCAGTACTTC. It translates to CAIRGTRAYEQYF.

CDR3 amino acids: CASSVGLAGKETQYF. The CDR3 bases are TGTGCCAGCAGCGTAGGTCTAGCGGGAAAAGAGACCCAGTACTTC. This chain connects TRBV9 to TRBJ2-5; 9 bases are a match to TRBD2. CDR3 length equals 15 residues. The V gene's germline CDR1 is SGDLS and CDR2 YYNGEE. With V trimmed by 0 bases and J by 3 bases, 3 bases remained unmatched.

The CDR3 bases are TGTGCCAGCAGCCAAGCGACCAGGGGCCCGGTCGAAAAACTGTTTTTT. Translating it yields CASSQATRGPVEKLFF. The rearrangement links TRBV3-1 to TRBJ1-4; D perhaps matches TRBD1 (6 bases). The CDR3 runs 16 residues. Germline loops: CDR1 LGHDT, CDR2 YNNKEL (reference sequence). The ends were cut back, 1 base at V and 8 bases at J, with 17 bases in the middle.

The V and J genes are TRBV6-6 and TRBJ2-7; 8 nucleotides match TRBD1. The V gene's germline CDR1 is MNHNY and CDR2 SVGAGI (reference sequence). V was pared by 6 bases and J by 0 bases, with 10 bases of the junction left unmatched. The CDR3 extends over 16 amino acids. The CDR3: CASSFGQGVISYEQYF. The CDR3 DNA reads as TGTGCCAGCAGCTTCGGACAGGGTGTTATCTCCTACGAGCAGTACTTC.

This clonotype was detected only a few times. The V gene is TRBV3-1, the J gene TRBJ2-5; TRBD1 aligns across 7 bases. The CDR3 runs to 14 residues. J was trimmed by 5 bases and V by 4 bases; bases with no gene match: 7. Germline V lookup: CDR1 LGHDT, CDR2 YNNKEL (reference sequence). CDR3 sequence reads: CASSRNRGGETQYF. In DNA, the CDR3 is TGTGCCAGCAGCCGCAACAGGGGTGGGGAGACCCAGTACTTC.

V and J are TRBV13 and TRBJ2-5; D not certain. The DNA end lines up better with TRBJ2-7; the J call may be wrong. The CDR3 has 12 amino acids. Germline V gene sequence: CDR1 PRHDT, CDR2 FYEKMQ (reference sequence). In DNA form, the CDR3 reads TGTGCCAGCAGCTTAATATCAGGCGAGCAGTACTTC. Its translation: CASSLISGEQYF.

Only a few counts were recorded for this clonotype. The chain employs TRBV5-1 and TRBJ2-2; 10 nucleotides align to TRBD2. This CDR3 has 15 amino acids. The germline V gene has CDR1 SGHRS and CDR2 YFSETQ. The ends lost 1 base at V and 5 bases at J; junction bases unmatched: 2. The CDR3 DNA is TGCGCCAGCAGCTTGTCTAGCGGGAGAACCGGGGAGCTGTTTTTT. This sequence encodes CASSLSSGRTGELFF.

The J gene is TRBJ2-1, the V gene TRBV10-3; 9 positions match TRBD2. Germline values: CDR1 ENHRY, CDR2 SYGVKD. The CDR3 totals 15 residues. Trimming took 8 bases from V and 2 from J; bases not matched to a gene: 7. The CDR3 sequence is CAIAAGGLPYNEQFF. CDR3 nucleotides: TGTGCCATCGCGGCGGGAGGGCTTCCCTACAATGAGCAGTTCTTC.

This clonotype was found many times. The chain joins TRBV7-9 to TRBJ1-3; D not certain. The V end was cut by 5 bases, the J end by 4 bases, with 6 bases between. The CDR3 is 12 amino acids. The germline V gene has CDR1 SEHNR and CDR2 FQNEAQ (reference sequence). The CDR3: CASSLGGNTIYF. The CDR3 bases are TGTGCCAGCAGCCTTGGCGGAAACACCATATATTTT.

The V and J genes are TRBV4-1 and TRBJ2-1; perhaps TRBD1 as D (5 bases). The CDR3 totals 18 residues. The ends were cut back, 0 bases at V and 1 base at J, with 16 bases in the middle. Germline CDR1 MGHRA, CDR2 YSYEKL. CDR3 residues: CASSQEYTPGSSYNEQFF. In DNA form, the CDR3 reads TGCGCCAGCAGCCAAGAGTATACTCCAGGGTCGTCCTACAATGAGCAGTTCTTC.